This is a list of T cell receptor beta chains from one sample in a study of OX40 agonist ivuxolimab in advanced cancers. Profiled with immunoSEQ multiplex PCR; TCRdb holds only in-frame clones, not every one. The sample records approximately 76,000 clones, approximately 85% being singletons. The sequencing used CD4+ or CD8+ T cells sorted from blood, collected in a trial of the OX40 agonist ivuxolimab. Every receptor here comes from an adult with an advanced solid tumor such as melanoma, head and neck, liver or kidney cancer. The CDR3 runs from the conserved cysteine through the conserved F or W. Fields, in order: CDR3 DNA, CDR3 protein, D gene, V gene, J gene. The D gene is left open where the match is weak.

TGTGCCACCCAGGGGACAGATACGCAGTATTTT	CATQGTDTQYF	-	TRBV7-9	TRBJ2-3
TGCGCCAGCAGCTTTAGCGGGATGGGGGAAAAACTGTTTTTT	CASSFSGMGEKLFF	-	TRBV5-1	TRBJ1-4
TGTGCCAGCAAGGGCAGCTACTCTGGAAACACCATATATTTT	CASKGSYSGNTIYF	-	TRBV6-5	TRBJ1-3
TGTGCCAGTAGTATAGGGACGGGGCAGGAGACCCAGTACTTC	CASSIGTGQETQYF	-	TRBV19	TRBJ2-5
TGTGCCAGCAGCTTAAAGGGGACCCGGGATGAGCAGTTCTTC	CASSLKGTRDEQFF	-	TRBV7-6	TRBJ2-1
TGTGCCAGCAGCCTAATCGGAGGTAGCACAGATACGCAGTATTTT	CASSLIGGSTDTQYF	-	TRBV7-3	TRBJ2-3
TGCGCCAGCAGCCAAGACGAGGGGAAGCAAGATACGCAGTATTTT	CASSQDEGKQDTQYF	-	TRBV4-1	TRBJ2-3
TGTGCCAGCAGCTTAACGGCAGGGGCGATGGATACGCAGTATTTT	CASSLTAGAMDTQYF	-	TRBV7-3	TRBJ2-3
TGTGCCAGCAGTTCAACTAGCGTGGCACATGAGCAGTTCTTC	CASSSTSVAHEQFF	TRBD2	TRBV6-5	TRBJ2-1
TGTGCCAGCAGCTTGGCCGGGAGTCTTCCTAACACCGGGGAGCTGTTTTTT	CASSLAGSLPNTGELFF	-	TRBV5-8	TRBJ2-2
TGTGCCATCAGGACAGGGAACACTGAAGCTTTCTTT	CAIRTGNTEAFF	-	TRBV10-3	TRBJ1-1
TGTGCCAGTGGAATTCTAGCGCACAATGAGCAGTTCTTC	CASGILAHNEQFF	-	TRBV19	TRBJ2-1
TGTGCCAGCTCACCACCGGGCGGGGAGCTGTTTTTT	CASSPPGGELFF	-	TRBV18	TRBJ2-2
TGTGCCAGCAGCCAAGACGTCCACCGAAAAGAGACCCAGTACTTC	CASSQDVHRKETQYF	-	TRBV14	TRBJ2-5
TGTGCCAGCAGCTTGGACTCGCCCTCGGAGCAGTTCTTC	CASSLDSPSEQFF	-	TRBV5-6	TRBJ2-1
TGTGCCAGCGTGGCGGAGGGCCGTTACGAGCAGTACTTC	CASVAEGRYEQYF	-	TRBV6-6	TRBJ2-7
TGTGCCAGCAGCCTAAGCGGGACCTCCTACAATGAGCAGTTCTTC	CASSLSGTSYNEQFF	TRBD2	TRBV7-7	TRBJ2-1
TGTGCCAGCAGGGGAAGCGGGGGGGCCCCGAGCTCCTACAATGAGCAGTTCTTC	CASRGSGGAPSSYNEQFF	TRBD2	TRBV9	TRBJ2-1
TGTGCCAGCAGTTTTTCGGACAGGGCAGGAGAGACCCAGTACTTC	CASSFSDRAGETQYF	TRBD1	TRBV27	TRBJ2-5
TGTGCCAGCAGTCCGGACAGGGGGTCTCTATACGAGCAGTACTTC	CASSPDRGSLYEQYF	TRBD1	TRBV6-1	TRBJ2-7
TGTGCCAGCAGCTTAGAGTATAATTCACCCCTCCACTTT	CASSLEYNSPLHF	-	TRBV7-7	TRBJ1-6
TGTGCCAGCAGCTCGGGACTAGCGGGAGGGCCGACAGATACGCAGTATTTT	CASSSGLAGGPTDTQYF	TRBD2	TRBV7-6	TRBJ2-3
TGTGCCAGCAGTTACGACTACACAGATACGCAGTATTTT	CASSYDYTDTQYF	-	TRBV6-6	TRBJ2-3